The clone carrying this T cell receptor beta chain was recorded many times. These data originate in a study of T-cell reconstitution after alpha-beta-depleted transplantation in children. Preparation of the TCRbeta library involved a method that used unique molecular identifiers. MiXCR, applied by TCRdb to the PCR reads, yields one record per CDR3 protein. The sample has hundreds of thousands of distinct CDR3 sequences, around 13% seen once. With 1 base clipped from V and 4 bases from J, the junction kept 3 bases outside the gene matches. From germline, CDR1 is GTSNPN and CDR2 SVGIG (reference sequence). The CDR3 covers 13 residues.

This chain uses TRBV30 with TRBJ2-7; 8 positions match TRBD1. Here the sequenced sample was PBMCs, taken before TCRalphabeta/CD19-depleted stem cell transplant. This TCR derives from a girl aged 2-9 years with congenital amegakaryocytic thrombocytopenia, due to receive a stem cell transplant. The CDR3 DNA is TGTGCCTGGAGTGGACAGGGGAAGTACGAGCAGTACTTC. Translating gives CAWSGQGKYEQYF. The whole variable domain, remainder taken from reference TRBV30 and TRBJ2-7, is SQTIHQWPATLVQPVGSPLSLECTVEGTSNPNLYWYRQAAGRGLQLLFYSVGIGQISSEVPQNLSASRPQDRQFILSSKKLLLSDSGFYLCAWSGQGKYEQYFGPGTRLTVT.